This T cell receptor beta chain was profiled in a study of radiation and T cells in renal cell carcinoma. Overall study: Nephrectomy followed 15 Gy stereotactic body radiation by 4 weeks.

Whole-study results and caveats: Top tumor clonotypes rose in blood 2 weeks post-radiation, then contracted.

TCRdb's copy holds only in-frame clones and misses some; the assay was immunoSEQ multiplex PCR. The repertoire consists of roughly 150,000 clones, with 88% occurring once and the leading ten covering around 4.1%. The CDR3 has 12 amino acids. V was pared by 1 base and J by 1 base, with 1 base between. Germline loops: CDR1 LNHNV, CDR2 YYDKDF (reference sequence). Specified time point: baseline pretreatment blood. Treatment in this sample: 15 Gy SBRT to primary tumor, nephrectomy 4 weeks later. Blood was sampled at baseline, 2 weeks and 4 weeks after SBRT. Clear cell pathology was present in this patient's renal cell carcinoma. This clone was seen a single time. What it binds is unknown.

The TCR sequence derives from a woman aged 70-85 years with renal cell carcinoma. The sample was blood, taken from a patient whose treatment included radiotherapy and nephrectomy. The rearrangement links TRBV15 to TRBJ1-1; no definite D call. The chain's CDR3 is CATSRGNTEAFF. CDR3 DNA: TGTGCCACCAGCAGAGGGAACACTGAAGCTTTCTTT.